This T cell receptor beta chain is from a study of blood T cells in healthy people across ages. The CDR3 has 16 amino acids. Unmatched junction bases numbered 5, after V lost 0 bases and J lost 0 bases. Germline CDR1 reads DFQATT; CDR2 reads SNEGSKA (reference sequence). Sample-barcoded 5' priming and a J-beta primer mix drove a second PCR of roughly 6 to 12 cycles. TCRdb called the 5' RACE reads again in MiXCR, with one record for every CDR3 protein. The sample lists about 1,800,000 distinct CDR3 sequences; about 30% were seen once. General study findings and limits: Measured against age, TCR beta diversity per million T cells decreased in a roughly linear manner. Higher diversity and more naive CD4+ cells were features of long-lived donors, compared to aged donors.

This clonotype was counted a few times. What it binds is not known. The V gene is TRBV20-1, the J gene TRBJ2-3, with TRBD2 matching over 8 bases. Input material: blood. This sequence was found in a woman aged 30 to 39 in good health. CDR3 in amino acids: CSARDPRGDSTDTQYF. The CDR3 DNA is TGCAGTGCTAGAGATCCGCGGGGGGACAGCACAGATACGCAGTATTTT.